The present TCR beta chain was sequenced within a study of cytomegalovirus exposure and HLA in healthy donors. Study-level background: Earlier sequencing of some 190 million T cells yielded 100 million to 120 million unique TCR beta sequences. Some 85 million unique TCRs, all from HLA-typed donors, were included in an early release of the data.

In the case of this clone: Its specificity is not known.

Whole-study results and caveats: The study had only CMV serostatus as immune exposure information. On later analysis, the bulk of CMV-associated TCR beta chains appeared to be HLA-restricted.

PCR employed 60 Vbeta and 13 Jbeta primers. Sequenced by immunoSEQ multiplex PCR; TCRdb stores in-frame clones only, minus some. This table has over 130,000 clones, about three quarters appearing once. The CDR3 loop spans 15 amino acids. Germline CDR1 is LNHDA and CDR2 is SQIVND (reference sequence). Trimming cost V 5 bases and J 0 bases, with 14 bases left between them. This clonotype originated in a woman between 25 and 40 years old in good health and CMV-seronegative. This chain links TRBV19 with TRBJ2-7; no firm D call. The sequenced sample consisted of PBMCs. The CDR3 loop is CASSFTISPSYEQYF. The CDR3 DNA reads as TGTGCCAGTAGTTTTACTATATCCCCCTCCTACGAGCAGTACTTC.